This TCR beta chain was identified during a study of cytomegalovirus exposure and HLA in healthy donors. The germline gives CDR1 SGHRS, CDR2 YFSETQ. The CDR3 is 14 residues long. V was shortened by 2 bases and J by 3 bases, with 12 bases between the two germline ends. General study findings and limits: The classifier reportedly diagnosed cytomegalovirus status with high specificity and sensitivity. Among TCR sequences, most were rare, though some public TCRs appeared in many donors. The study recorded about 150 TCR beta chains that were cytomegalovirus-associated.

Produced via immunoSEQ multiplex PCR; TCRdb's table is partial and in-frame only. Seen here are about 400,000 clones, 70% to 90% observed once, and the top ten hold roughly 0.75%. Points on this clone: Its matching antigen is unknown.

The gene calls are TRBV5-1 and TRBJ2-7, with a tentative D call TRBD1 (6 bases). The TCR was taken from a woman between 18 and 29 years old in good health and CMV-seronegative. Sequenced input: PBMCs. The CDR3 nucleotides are TGCGCCAGCAGCTTAGGACAGCTATACTACGAGCAGTACTTC. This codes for CASSLGQLYYEQYF.